This passage covers 31 T cell receptor beta chains from one sample sequenced in a study of Graves' ophthalmopathy and Graves' hyperthyroidism. TCR beta CDR3 regions were amplified from RNA transcripts. RT-PCR was first run with HTBI primers, then multiplex PCR in a second round. From the multiplex PCR reads, TCRdb called clonotypes with MiXCR, one entry per CDR3 protein. The sample includes roughly 500,000 distinct CDR3 sequences, about 15% seen only once; the top ten take about 9.4%. Sequencing was done on a sample of blood. These receptors were obtained from a woman aged 25 to 39 with Graves' ophthalmopathy.

There are many counts of this clonotype. The rearrangement links TRBV6-5 to TRBJ2-7; TRBD2 matches 14 bases. V shed 8 bases, J shed 2 bases, and the junction held 5 bases outside the gene matches. The germline V gene has CDR1 MNHEY and CDR2 SVGAGI. This CDR3 contains 15 residues. CDR3 in DNA: TGTGCCAGCGGGACTAGCGGGGGACAGGCCTACGAGCAGTACTTC. It yields the protein CASGTSGGQAYEQYF.

This clonotype was observed many times. The V call is TRBV30, the J call TRBJ2-5; TRBD2 matches 9 bases. The length of the CDR3 is 15 residues. Germline values: CDR1 GTSNPN, CDR2 SVGIG (reference sequence). Losses at the gene ends were 1 base for V and 1 base for J; bases not matched to a gene: 4. The CDR3 region is CAWSGGRASQETQYF. The CDR3 nucleotides are TGTGCCTGGAGTGGCGGGAGGGCCAGCCAAGAGACCCAGTACTTC. The whole variable domain, filled in from reference TRBV30 and TRBJ2-5, reads SQTIHQWPATLVQPVGSPLSLECTVEGTSNPNLYWYRQAAGRGLQLLFYSVGIGQISSEVPQNLSASRPQDRQFILSSKKLLLSDSGFYLCAWSGGRASQETQYFGPGTRLLVL.

This clonotype appeared once. The chain couples TRBV12-3 or TRBV12-4 to TRBJ2-7; D call uncertain. The CDR3 has 14 residues. V lost 4 bases and J lost 0, with 10 bases in between. The CDR3 coding sequence is TGTGCCAGCAGTTGGAACGCTCTCTCCTACGAGCAGTACTTC. Its protein product is CASSWNALSYEQYF.

In its sample, this clonotype was seen many times. This rearrangement joins TRBV6-5 to TRBJ1-6, with TRBD1 matching 7 bases. The CDR3 has 15 residues. Germline loops: CDR1 MNHEY, CDR2 SVGAGI. V shed 0 bases and J 9 bases; nucleotides not matched to a gene: 5. The CDR3 is CASSYSTGSVSPLHF. The CDR3 DNA reads TGTGCCAGCAGTTACTCGACAGGGAGCGTTTCACCCCTCCACTTT.

This clonotype was found many times. The rearrangement links TRBV27 to TRBJ2-4; D not resolved. Germline CDR1 reads MNHEY; CDR2 reads SMNVEV (reference sequence). This CDR3 is 15 amino acids long. V was cut by 4 bases and J by 8 bases, with 18 bases left in between. Here the CDR3 reads CASSYRAPGGDIQYF. In DNA form, the CDR3 reads TGTGCCAGCAGTTACCGGGCCCCAGGTGGGGACATTCAGTACTTC.

CDR3 nucleotide sequence: TGTGCCAGCAGCTCCGAGGGGGCTGAGCCCCAGCATTTT. This sequence encodes CASSSEGAEPQHF. The chain uses TRBV6-2 or TRBV6-3 and TRBJ1-5, with TRBD1 matching over 7 bases. The germline CDR1 and CDR2 sequences are MNHEY and SVGEGT. CDR3 size: 13 residues. With 6 bases clipped from V and 8 bases from J, the junction kept 7 bases outside the gene matches.

The chain joins TRBV28 to TRBJ2-2; D is ambiguous. The CDR3 contains 15 residues. CDR1 and CDR2 (germline): MDHEN, SYDVKM. The V end lost 5 bases, the J end lost 4 bases, and 14 bases lay between the germline ends. The CDR3 DNA sequence: TGTGCCAGCAGTCTATATGACGGCAGCACCGGGGAGCTGTTTTTT. Protein: CASSLYDGSTGELFF. Variable domain in full (rest from reference TRBV28 and TRBJ2-2): DVKVTQSSRYLVKRTGEKVFLECVQDMDHENMFWYRQDPGLGLRLIYFSYDVKMKEKGDIPEGYSVSREKKERFSLILESASTNQTSMYLCASSLYDGSTGELFFGEGSRLTVL.

This clonotype was counted at least ten times. This chain uses TRBV28 with TRBJ2-2; either TRBD1 or TRBD2 may supply D (5 bases each). CDR1 and CDR2 from the germline V gene are MDHEN and SYDVKM. The CDR3 totals 14 residues. Trimming cost V 7 bases and J 6 bases, with 15 bases left between them. CDR3 coding DNA: TGTGCCAGCAATCTTTCTTGGGGGTCCGGGGAGCTGTTTTTT. This translates into CASNLSWGSGELFF.

V and J are TRBV7-2 and TRBJ1-1, with D hard to call. This CDR3 spans 13 amino acids. With 3 bases removed from V and 0 bases from J, the gap between germline ends came to 5 bases. Per the germline V gene, CDR1 is SGHTA and CDR2 is FQGNSA. CDR3 residues: CASSFLMNTEAFF. Here the CDR3 DNA reads TGTGCCAGCAGCTTCCTGATGAACACTGAAGCTTTCTTT.

This clonotype was recorded many times. The J gene is TRBJ1-2, the V gene TRBV12-3 or TRBV12-4; the D is unclear. V was clipped by 3 bases and J by 8 bases, with 13 bases between them. The CDR3 has 13 residues. Here the CDR3 reads CASSLPSPLGYTF. For the CDR3, the DNA is TGTGCCAGCAGTTTGCCGTCCCCCCTGGGCTACACCTTC.

This clonotype appeared many times. V is TRBV7-9 and J is TRBJ1-2; D is unresolved. The CDR3 is 14 residues long. Germline V lookup: CDR1 SEHNR, CDR2 FQNEAQ (reference sequence). V was cut by 3 bases and J by 2 bases, with 10 bases left in between. The CDR3, as DNA: TGTGCCAGCAGCTTTACCGAGGCGAACTATGGCTACACCTTC. Its protein is CASSFTEANYGYTF.

V usage is TRBV5-5 and J usage is TRBJ1-5; the D gene is possibly TRBD1 (6 bases). This CDR3 has 15 residues. In germline, CDR1 is SGHKS, CDR2 YYEKEE (reference sequence). Trimming took off 4 bases at V and 0 bases at J, with 11 bases between the two ends. This CDR3 reads CASSNRAGSNQPQHF. The CDR3 nucleotides read TGTGCCAGCAGCAACAGGGCGGGTAGCAATCAGCCCCAGCATTTT.

This clonotype was seen ten or more times. The gene calls are TRBV6-2 or TRBV6-3 and TRBJ2-7; maybe TRBD1 (7 bases). With 0 bases removed from V and 3 bases from J, the gap between germline ends came to 21 bases. The CDR3 has 18 residues. CDR1 and CDR2 (germline): MNHEY, SVGEGT. The CDR3 protein is CASSYSWRGRHPNYEQYF. DNA for the CDR3: TGTGCCAGCAGTTACTCGTGGAGGGGGCGCCACCCGAACTACGAGCAGTACTTC.

This clonotype was picked up many times. V usage is TRBV6-1 and J usage is TRBJ2-7; D gene uncertain. The CDR3 sequence is 12 residues long. Germline assignment: CDR1 MNHNS and CDR2 SASEGT. The germline V and J ends were trimmed by 7 bases and 3 bases, with 10 bases remaining between them. CDR3 nucleotides: TGTGCCAGCACCAGAGACGGCTACGAGCAGTACTTC. As protein: CASTRDGYEQYF.

The V call is TRBV6-1, the J call TRBJ2-2; TRBD1 or TRBD2 may be the D gene (5 bases each). The CDR3 has 13 residues. V lost 6 bases and J 4 bases, leaving 9 bases between the germline ends. The germline V gene encodes CDR1 MNHNS and CDR2 SASEGT. The chain's CDR3 is CASRGTATGELFF. DNA for the CDR3: TGTGCCAGCAGGGGGACGGCCACCGGGGAGCTGTTTTTT.

This clonotype has at least ten counts. In DNA, the CDR3 is TGTGCCAGCAGTAGGGGTAGCGGGAAAGAGACCCAGTACTTC. Translated: CASSRGSGKETQYF. This chain joins TRBV2 and TRBJ2-5, with 8 bases identical to TRBD2. This CDR3 has 14 amino acids. Germline CDR1 reads SNHLY; CDR2 reads FYNNEI. V was pared by 5 bases and J by 3 bases, with 5 bases of the junction left unmatched.

The chain uses TRBV7-2 and TRBJ2-7, with D unclear. Germline-derived CDR1 and CDR2 are SGHTA and FQGNSA. The CDR3 is 12 amino acids. Trimming removed 4 bases from V and 3 bases from J, with 7 bases in between. CDR3 residues: CASSYHNYEQYV. In DNA form, the CDR3 reads TGTGCCAGCAGCTACCACAACTACGAGCAGTACGTC.

The sample holds many counts of this clonotype. The gene calls are TRBV27 and TRBJ1-2, with D possibly TRBD1 on 5 matching bases. This CDR3 has 14 amino acids. V dropped 11 bases and J dropped 0 bases, with 16 bases sitting between them. Germline V gives CDR1 MNHEY, CDR2 SMNVEV (reference sequence). The CDR3 here is CACFSWGPNYGYTF. In DNA form, the CDR3 reads TGTGCCTGCTTTAGTTGGGGCCCTAACTATGGCTACACCTTC.

This clonotype appeared many times. The J gene is TRBJ2-7, the V gene TRBV5-1; D gene uncertain. CDR3 length: 13 amino acids. CDR1 is SGHRS and CDR2 is YFSETQ in the germline V gene. Trimming left V 0 bases short and J 3 bases short, with 7 bases between. CDR3 region: CASSLVGGYEQYF. The CDR3 DNA reads as TGCGCCAGCAGCTTGGTCGGCGGCTACGAGCAGTACTTC.

There are many counts of this clonotype. Given a much more abundant clone one base away, this may be a read error. This chain connects TRBV12-3 or TRBV12-4 to TRBJ1-5, with TRBD1 as a possible D gene (6 bases). Trimming shortened V by 5 bases and J by 9 bases, and 14 bases separated the two germline ends. The CDR3 is made up of 13 amino acids. CDR3 region: CASSPQGRGPQHF. The CDR3 DNA reads as TGTGCCAGCAGTCCACAGGGAAGGGGGCCCCAGCATTTT.

As for this clonotype: One end of the junction does not line up with germline, which may come from a read error. The V and J genes are TRBV7-7 and TRBJ2-7; a weak D match, TRBD1 (6 bases). This CDR3 has 15 residues. Germline V gene data show CDR1 as SSHAT and CDR2 as FNYEAQ (reference sequence). The CDR3 nucleotides read TGTGCTAGCAGCCCCCCCGGCAGGGGCCCCTACGAGCAGTACTTC. Encoded protein: CASSPPGRGPYEQYF.

This clonotype was found many times. The genes are TRBV27 and TRBJ1-2; TRBD1 matches 7 bases. This CDR3 spans 13 amino acids. Germline CDR1 MNHEY, CDR2 SMNVEV (reference sequence). V lost 3 bases and J lost 13; bases outside the gene matches: 11. The CDR3 DNA reads TGTGCCAGCAGTTTTTCCGCCGAACAGGGGATCACCTTC. Protein product: CASSFSAEQGITF.

This clonotype was seen only a few times. This sequence joins TRBV5-4 and TRBJ1-1; possible D gene TRBD1, 5 bases. Deletions cut 1 base from V and 1 base from J, with 11 bases between. Germline V lookup: CDR1 SGHNT, CDR2 YYREEE (reference sequence). The CDR3 is made up of 15 amino acids. This chain's CDR3 is CASSLIGASNTEAFF. CDR3 DNA: TGTGCCAGCAGCTTGATAGGGGCTTCGAACACTGAAGCTTTCTTT.

This clonotype was observed at least ten times. V gene TRBV10-3 combines with J gene TRBJ2-5; the D is unclear. Germline CDR1 is ENHRY and CDR2 is SYGVKD. The CDR3 is 13 amino acids. Trimming took off 7 bases at V and 5 bases at J, with 14 bases between the two ends. CDR3 nucleotides: TGTGCCATCAAGGAGCCCTTAGGGGAGACCCAGTACTTC. Its protein is CAIKEPLGETQYF.

The chain uses TRBV7-2 and TRBJ2-7; 12 bases map to TRBD2. Germline assignment: CDR1 SGHTA and CDR2 FQGNSA. Unmatched junction bases numbered 12, after V lost 0 bases and J lost 9 bases. CDR3 length: 17 amino acids. CDR3 sequence: CASSLAGLAGLRGVQYF. The DNA for the CDR3 is TGTGCCAGCAGCTTAGCGGGACTAGCGGGCCTCAGAGGGGTGCAGTACTTC. Looking up the rest from reference TRBV7-2 and TRBJ2-7 gives the full variable domain: GAGVSQSPSNKVTEKGKDVELRCDPISGHTALYWYRQSLGQGLEFLIYFQGNSAPDKSGLPSDRFSAERTGGSVSTLTIQRTQQEDSAVYLCASSLAGLAGLRGVQYFGPGTRLTVT.

The J gene is TRBJ1-1, the V gene TRBV4-1, with D tentatively TRBD1 (5 bases). The V and J ends lost 7 bases and 5 bases respectively, with 20 bases between them. This CDR3 is built from 15 residues. Looked up from germline, CDR1 is MGHRA and CDR2 is YSYEKL. DNA for the CDR3: TGCGCCAGCACCGAAGACGAGGCCAGGGAGACTGAAGCTTTCTTT. Its protein product is CASTEDEARETEAFF.

This clonotype was picked up many times. The genes are TRBV20-1 and TRBJ1-1; 11 nucleotides agree with TRBD1. Germline CDR1 reads DFQATT; CDR2 reads SNEGSKA (reference sequence). After removal of 6 bases from V and 3 bases from J, the junction contained 6 bases not matched to a gene. The CDR3 covers 14 residues. The CDR3 reads CSAHGTGGHTEAFF. DNA for the CDR3: TGCAGTGCGCACGGGACAGGGGGGCACACTGAAGCTTTCTTT.

This clonotype was seen many times. The V gene is TRBV12-3 or TRBV12-4, the J gene TRBJ1-2; 8 bases align to TRBD1. Losses at the gene ends were 8 bases for V and 12 bases for J; bases not matched to a gene: 8. The length of the CDR3 is 11 residues. DNA of the CDR3: TGTGCCAGCTCCCGGACAGGGTTCAACACCTTC. Amino acid sequence: CASSRTGFNTF.

This clonotype was observed at least ten times. The chain uses TRBV12-3 or TRBV12-4 and TRBJ1-6, with D perhaps matching TRBD1 (6 bases). The V end lost 3 bases, the J end lost 8 bases, and 14 bases lay between the germline ends. The CDR3 covers 15 residues. The CDR3 DNA is TGTGCCAGCAGTTTGACAGGCCTTGGTGATTCACCCCTCCACTTT. Its protein product is CASSLTGLGDSPLHF.

The J gene is TRBJ1-4, the V gene TRBV9; D gene ambiguous. Germline V lookup: CDR1 SGDLS, CDR2 YYNGEE. The germline V and J ends were trimmed by 4 bases and 5 bases, with 24 bases remaining between them. CDR3 length: 18 amino acids. DNA for the CDR3: TGTGCCAGCAGCCCCCACGGGAGGGTGCGCTACTTCAATGAAAAACTGTTTTTT. Translating it yields CASSPHGRVRYFNEKLFF.

This clonotype was seen at least ten times. The rearrangement joins TRBV27 to TRBJ1-2, with D possibly being TRBD1 (5 bases). The V and J ends lost 5 bases and 2 bases respectively, with 15 bases between them. Germline loops: CDR1 MNHEY, CDR2 SMNVEV (reference sequence). The CDR3 covers 15 residues. DNA for the CDR3: TGTGCCAGCAGTCTCTCCGGGACCCCCAACTATGGCTACACCTTC. It yields the protein CASSLSGTPNYGYTF.